Presented here are 27 T cell receptor beta chains from one specimen sequenced in a study of blood T cell repertoires in COVID-19. TCRdb's copy holds only in-frame clones and misses some; the assay was immunoSEQ multiplex PCR. The sample has 55,000 to 80,000 clones, roughly three quarters seen once. Sequencing was done on a sample of peripheral blood. The receptors derive from a woman at least 80 years old with active or convalescent COVID-19.

The chain carries TRBV9 and TRBJ1-2; no clear D gene. Germline V CDR1 and CDR2: SGDLS, YYNGEE. CDR3 length equals 14 residues. Trimming took 1 base from V and 4 from J, leaving 11 bases between them. In DNA, the CDR3 is TGTGCCAGCAGCGTACTGCCAGATCCCTATGGCTACACCTTC. Protein sequence: CASSVLPDPYGYTF.

This clone came up once. The chain joins TRBV6-1 to TRBJ1-1; 11 nucleotides agree with TRBD1. CDR3 length: 16 amino acids. Germline CDR1 and CDR2: MNHNS and SASEGT. With V trimmed by 4 bases and J by 4 bases, 8 bases remained unmatched. The CDR3 region is CASSARTGGKGTEAFF. Here the CDR3 DNA reads TGTGCCAGCAGTGCGAGGACAGGGGGCAAGGGCACTGAAGCTTTCTTT.

This rearrangement joins TRBV28 to TRBJ2-1; 7 bases map to TRBD2. Germline values: CDR1 MDHEN, CDR2 SYDVKM. The CDR3 loop spans 14 amino acids. Trimming cost V 2 bases and J 6 bases; bases outside gene matches: 4. CDR3 sequence: CASSLAGRGNEQFF. CDR3 nucleotides: TGTGCCAGCAGTTTAGCGGGGAGGGGCAATGAGCAGTTCTTC. Using reference TRBV28 and TRBJ2-1 for the parts outside the CDR3, the full variable domain is DVKVTQSSRYLVKRTGEKVFLECVQDMDHENMFWYRQDPGLGLRLIYFSYDVKMKEKGDIPEGYSVSREKKERFSLILESASTNQTSMYLCASSLAGRGNEQFFGPGTRLTVL.

This clone turned up a few times. This sequence joins TRBV10-3 and TRBJ1-6; 8 bases match TRBD1. V shed 4 bases, J shed 5 bases, and the junction held 1 base outside the gene matches. The CDR3 totals 14 residues. CDR1 and CDR2 (germline): ENHRY, SYGVKD. The CDR3 nucleotides read TGTGCCATCAGTGGACAGGGGAATAATTCACCCCTCCACTTT. It specifies CAISGQGNNSPLHF.

The genes are TRBV12-5 and TRBJ2-7; no definite D call. V lost 4 bases and J lost 2, with 6 bases in between. CDR1 and CDR2 from the germline V gene are LGHNT and FRNRAP. This CDR3 is built from 12 residues. This CDR3 reads CASGSGAYEQYF. The CDR3 DNA sequence: TGTGCTAGTGGTTCCGGAGCCTACGAGCAGTACTTC.

This chain uses TRBV6-5 with TRBJ1-5, with TRBD1 matching over 7 bases. Trimming removed 9 bases from V and 6 bases from J; junction bases left unmatched: 8. Germline CDR1 MNHEY, CDR2 SVGAGI. The CDR3 runs to 13 residues. DNA of the CDR3: TGTGCCAGTCAACAGGGGTCGAGTCAGCCCCAGCATTTT. Protein sequence: CASQQGSSQPQHF.

In this sample, this clone turned up once. The rearrangement links TRBV5-4 to TRBJ1-1; D remains ambiguous. This CDR3 has 14 amino acids. The germline CDR1 and CDR2 sequences are SGHNT and YYREEE (reference sequence). V lost 6 bases to trimming and J lost 4 bases, with 16 bases between them. Here the CDR3 DNA reads TGTGCCAGCAACATACGCGGGGTGGGCACTGAAGCTTTCTTT. Its protein is CASNIRGVGTEAFF.

This clone was seen more than once but under ten times. The chain combines TRBV14 with TRBJ1-1; TRBD1 matches at 7 bases. Germline V gene sequence: CDR1 SGHDN, CDR2 FVKESK. Germline trimming cut 10 bases from V and 6 bases from J; bases unmatched to any gene: 11. The CDR3 runs 13 residues. The CDR3 reads CATQYRGGSEAFF. CDR3 in DNA: TGTGCCACACAATACAGGGGAGGATCTGAAGCTTTCTTT. The whole variable domain, filled in from reference TRBV14 and TRBJ1-1, reads EAGVTQFPSHSVIEKGQTVTLRCDPISGHDNLYWYRRVMGKEIKFLLHFVKESKQDESGMPNNRFLAERTGGTYSTLKVQPAELEDSGVYFCATQYRGGSEAFFGQGTRLTVV.

This rearrangement joins TRBV18 to TRBJ1-5; perhaps TRBD1 as D (5 bases). The CDR3 covers 15 residues. Trimming cost V 3 bases and J 0 bases, with 9 bases left between them. Germline CDR1 KGHSH, CDR2 LQKENI. The CDR3 nucleotides read TGTGCCAGCTCACCCACGACAGATAGCAATCAGCCCCAGCATTTT. Translated, it gives CASSPTTDSNQPQHF. Supplemented by reference TRBV18 and TRBJ1-5, the full variable domain reads NAGVMQNPRHLVRRRGQEARLRCSPMKGHSHVYWYRQLPEEGLKFMVYLQKENIIDESGMPKERFSAEFPKEGPSILRIQQVVRGDSAAYFCASSPTTDSNQPQHFGDGTRLSIL.

The chain employs TRBV15 and TRBJ2-1; 8 nucleotides align to TRBD2. Trimming cost V 0 bases and J 6 bases; bases outside gene matches: 4. There are 15 residues in the CDR3. Looked up from germline, CDR1 is LNHNV and CDR2 is YYDKDF (reference sequence). The CDR3 spells CATSRDRGTSNEQFF. CDR3 nucleotides: TGTGCCACCAGCAGAGATAGGGGGACTAGCAATGAGCAGTTCTTC. Together with reference TRBV15 and TRBJ2-1, the CDR3 gives the full variable domain: DAMVIQNPRYQVTQFGKPVTLSCSQTLNHNVMYWYQQKSSQAPKLLFHYYDKDFNNEADTPDNFQSRRPNTSFCFLDIRSPGLGDTAMYLCATSRDRGTSNEQFFGPGTRLTVL.

The genes are TRBV6-5 and TRBJ1-2, with TRBD1 identical over 8 bases. CDR3 length equals 13 residues. V dropped 5 bases and J dropped 6; count of bases not matched to a gene: 5. The germline V gene encodes CDR1 MNHEY and CDR2 SVGAGI. CDR3 in amino acids: CASSRDRWDGYTF. CDR3 bases: TGTGCCAGCAGTCGGGACAGGTGGGATGGCTACACCTTC.

This clone was seen only once. The chain links TRBV6-5 to TRBJ1-1, with D hard to call. This CDR3 has 14 residues. Germline V CDR1 and CDR2: MNHEY, SVGAGI. The V end lost 4 bases, the J end lost 0 bases, and 9 bases lay between the germline ends. The CDR3 region has the DNA TGTGCCAGCAGTTTTGACAACCTGAACACTGAAGCTTTCTTT. It codes for CASSFDNLNTEAFF.

J is TRBJ2-3 and V is TRBV3-1 (or the pseudogene TRBV3-2), with 14 bases matching TRBD2. Germline V gives CDR1 LGHDT, CDR2 YNNKEL (reference sequence). The CDR3 runs to 20 residues. Trimming cost V 0 bases and J 0 bases; bases outside gene matches: 8. DNA for the CDR3: TGTGCCAGCAGCCAAGATTCCAGACTAGCGGGGGGGCCTAGCACAGATACGCAGTATTTT. Its protein product is CASSQDSRLAGGPSTDTQYF.

The table lists this clone with a few counts. The rearrangement links TRBV4-1 to TRBJ1-6; D call uncertain. The CDR3 length is 13 residues. Trimming left V 4 bases short and J 11 bases short, with 12 bases between. Per the germline V gene, CDR1 is MGHRA and CDR2 is YSYEKL. CDR3 sequence: CASSLERRTPLHF. In DNA, the CDR3 is TGCGCCAGCAGCCTCGAACGGCGGACACCCCTCCACTTT.

This rearrangement joins TRBV4-1 to TRBJ2-3; D is unresolved. Germline lookup yields CDR1 MGHRA and CDR2 YSYEKL. Trimming stripped 0 bases from V and 5 bases from J, with 9 bases between. There are 14 residues in the CDR3. CDR3: CASSQDTGRDTQYF. In DNA, the CDR3 is TGCGCCAGCAGCCAAGATACCGGTAGAGATACGCAGTATTTT.

The V call is TRBV7-8, the J call TRBJ1-6; 8 bases match TRBD1. The CDR3 covers 15 residues. Germline CDR1 reads SGHVS; CDR2 reads FQNEAQ. Trimming at V came to 3 bases and at J to 8 bases, leaving 6 bases not matched to a gene. The CDR3 here is CASSFPGQGDSPLHF. Written as DNA, the CDR3 is TGTGCCAGCAGCTTCCCTGGACAGGGAGATTCACCCCTCCACTTT.

This chain links TRBV4-2 with TRBJ2-1, with TRBD2 identical over 8 bases. Germline lookup yields CDR1 LGHNA and CDR2 YNFKEQ. The CDR3 consists of 16 residues. The J segment lost 7 bases and the V segment lost 0 bases, leaving 8 bases of the junction unmatched. The CDR3 sequence: CASSQDRRGVKNEQFF. In DNA form, the CDR3 reads TGTGCCAGCAGCCAAGATCGGCGGGGGGTTAAAAATGAGCAGTTCTTC.

The table lists this clone with a count of one. The chain is built from TRBV5-8 and TRBJ2-3, with a weak D call TRBD1 (5 bases). Between the trimmed V and J ends, which lost 0 bases and 6 bases, there was a span of 17 bases. The CDR3 runs 16 residues. Germline V gene data show CDR1 as SGHTS and CDR2 as YDEGEE. DNA for the CDR3: TGTGCCAGCAGCTTGGAAGGGGCAGTCAGGGTGGATACGCAGTATTTT. Protein product: CASSLEGAVRVDTQYF. Based on the CDR3 plus reference TRBV5-8 and TRBJ2-3, the full variable domain is EAGVTQSPTHLIKTRGQQATLRCSPISGHTSVYWYQQALGLGLQFLLWYDEGEERNRGNFPPRFSGRQFPNYSSELNVNALELEDSALYLCASSLEGAVRVDTQYFGPGTRLTVL.

This clone was counted once. The rearrangement joins TRBV6-5 to TRBJ2-2, with D unclear. The CDR3 covers 13 residues. V was cut by 0 bases and J by 7 bases, with 6 bases left in between. Germline CDR1 and CDR2: MNHEY and SVGAGI. CDR3 sequence (DNA): TGTGCCAGCAGTTACTCGACGGGCGGGGAGCTGTTTTTT. As protein: CASSYSTGGELFF.

The rearrangement joins TRBV7-2 to TRBJ1-3; D is uncertain. The V gene lost 1 base and the J gene lost 0 bases, with 10 bases spanning the gap. The CDR3 is made up of 16 amino acids. Germline V gene data show CDR1 as SGHTA and CDR2 as FQGNSA. The CDR3 sequence: CASSLGRAASGNTIYF. CDR3 sequence (DNA): TGTGCCAGCAGCTTAGGTCGCGCGGCCTCTGGAAACACCATATATTTT. Full variable domain (remainder filled in from reference TRBV7-2 and TRBJ1-3): GAGVSQSPSNKVTEKGKDVELRCDPISGHTALYWYRQSLGQGLEFLIYFQGNSAPDKSGLPSDRFSAERTGGSVSTLTIQRTQQEDSAVYLCASSLGRAASGNTIYFGEGSWLTVV.

The V and J genes are TRBV7-3 and TRBJ2-7; possible D gene TRBD2, 5 bases. Germline loops: CDR1 SGHTA, CDR2 FQGTGA. CDR3 length equals 14 residues. Trimming removed 1 base at V and 0 bases at J, with 7 bases between. CDR3 protein: CASSLMGSSYEQYF. In DNA form, the CDR3 reads TGTGCCAGCAGCTTAATGGGGAGCTCCTACGAGCAGTACTTC.

The chain is built from TRBV5-1 and TRBJ2-3, with TRBD2 identical over 11 bases. This CDR3 spans 15 amino acids. Looked up from germline, CDR1 is SGHRS and CDR2 is YFSETQ. V lost 7 bases, J lost 3 bases, and 7 bases stayed unmatched. This CDR3 reads CASAGLAGGTDTQYF. In DNA form, the CDR3 reads TGCGCCAGCGCAGGTTTAGCGGGGGGGACAGATACGCAGTATTTT.

In this sample, this clone turned up a few times. J is TRBJ2-3 and V is TRBV29-1; D possibly corresponds to TRBD1 (5 bases). V lost 4 bases and J lost 3, with 14 bases in between. The V gene's germline CDR1 is SQVTM and CDR2 ANQGSEA. CDR3 length: 14 residues. CDR3 sequence: CSVGHRLGTDTQYF. The CDR3 DNA reads as TGCAGCGTTGGGCACAGGCTAGGGACAGATACGCAGTATTTT.

The gene calls are TRBV9 and TRBJ2-7, with D possibly being TRBD1 (7 bases). Between the trimmed V and J ends, which lost 0 bases and 1 base, there was a span of 11 bases. Germline values: CDR1 SGDLS, CDR2 YYNGEE. CDR3 length: 15 amino acids. CDR3 nucleotides: TGTGCCAGCAGCGTAGCTGCAGGGGGGTCCTACGAGCAGTACTTC. Protein product: CASSVAAGGSYEQYF.

This clone has just one count. CDR3 protein: CASSPAGTGVVHEQYF. In nucleotides, the CDR3 is TGTGCCAGCTCACCAGCCGGGACTGGGGTCGTTCACGAGCAGTACTTC. The rearrangement links TRBV18 to TRBJ2-7; D is perhaps TRBD2 (6 bases). Looked up from germline, CDR1 is KGHSH and CDR2 is LQKENI. The V end was cut by 2 bases, the J end by 5 bases, with 19 bases between. The CDR3 consists of 16 residues.

The chain is built from TRBV18 and TRBJ1-6; weak D call: TRBD1 (6 bases). Per the germline V gene, CDR1 is KGHSH and CDR2 is LQKENI. Deletions cut 5 bases from V and 6 bases from J, with 17 bases between. The CDR3 is made up of 16 amino acids. This CDR3 reads CASSREEAGANSPLHF. CDR3 in DNA: TGTGCCAGCTCAAGGGAAGAGGCAGGGGCTAATTCACCCCTCCACTTT.

J is TRBJ2-1 and V is TRBV7-2; tentative D call: TRBD2 (6 bases). Per germline, CDR1 SGHTA and CDR2 FQGNSA. This CDR3 comprises 14 residues. V shed 2 bases and J shed 13 bases, with 18 bases lying between them. The DNA of the CDR3 is TGTGCCAGCAGCTTATCCCCCGAAGGGCGGGGTCAGTTCTTC. It specifies CASSLSPEGRGQFF.